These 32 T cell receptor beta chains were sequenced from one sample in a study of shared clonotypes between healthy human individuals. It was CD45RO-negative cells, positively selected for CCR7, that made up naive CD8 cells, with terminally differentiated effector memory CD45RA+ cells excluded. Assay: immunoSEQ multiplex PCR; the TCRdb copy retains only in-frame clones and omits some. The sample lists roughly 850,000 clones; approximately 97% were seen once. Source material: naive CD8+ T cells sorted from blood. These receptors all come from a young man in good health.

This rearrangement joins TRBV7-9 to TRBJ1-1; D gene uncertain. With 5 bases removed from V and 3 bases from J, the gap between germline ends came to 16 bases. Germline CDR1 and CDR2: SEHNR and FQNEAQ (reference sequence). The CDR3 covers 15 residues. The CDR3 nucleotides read TGTGCCAGCAGCCCGAGGGTAGGCCACTACACTGAAGCTTTCTTT. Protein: CASSPRVGHYTEAFF.

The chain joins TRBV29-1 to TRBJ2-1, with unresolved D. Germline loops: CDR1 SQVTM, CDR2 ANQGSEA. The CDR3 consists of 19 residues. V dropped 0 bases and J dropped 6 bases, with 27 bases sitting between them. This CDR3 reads CSVEDPRKLGAVAPNEQFF. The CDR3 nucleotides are TGCAGCGTTGAAGATCCCCGGAAGTTAGGCGCAGTCGCCCCCAATGAGCAGTTCTTC.

The CDR3 DNA reads as TGCAGCGTTGCCGGCGGGGGACACTACAATGAGCAGTTCTTC. It translates to CSVAGGGHYNEQFF. The V gene is TRBV29-1, the J gene TRBJ2-1; D is perhaps TRBD2 (7 bases). Germline V gene data show CDR1 as SQVTM and CDR2 as ANQGSEA. This CDR3 region has 14 residues. V shed 4 bases and J shed 3 bases, with 13 bases lying between them.

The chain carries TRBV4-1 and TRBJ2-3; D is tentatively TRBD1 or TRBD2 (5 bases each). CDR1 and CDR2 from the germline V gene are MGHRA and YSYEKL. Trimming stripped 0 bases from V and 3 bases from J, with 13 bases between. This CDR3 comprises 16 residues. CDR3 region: CASSQEEGQLTDTQYF. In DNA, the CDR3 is TGCGCCAGCAGCCAAGAAGAGGGGCAGCTGACAGATACGCAGTATTTT.

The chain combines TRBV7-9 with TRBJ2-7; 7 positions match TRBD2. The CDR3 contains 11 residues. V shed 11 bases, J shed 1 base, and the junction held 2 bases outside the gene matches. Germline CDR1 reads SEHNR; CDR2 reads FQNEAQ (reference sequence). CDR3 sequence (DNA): TGTGCCGTCGGGGGGTCCTACGAGCAGTACTTC. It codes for CAVGGSYEQYF.

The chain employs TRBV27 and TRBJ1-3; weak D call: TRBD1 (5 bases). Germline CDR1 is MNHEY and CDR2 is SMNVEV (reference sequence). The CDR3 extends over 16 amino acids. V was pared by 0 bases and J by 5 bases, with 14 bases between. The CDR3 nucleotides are TGTGCCAGCAGTTTATCAGGGGAATTGCGTAGAAACACCATATATTTT. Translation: CASSLSGELRRNTIYF.

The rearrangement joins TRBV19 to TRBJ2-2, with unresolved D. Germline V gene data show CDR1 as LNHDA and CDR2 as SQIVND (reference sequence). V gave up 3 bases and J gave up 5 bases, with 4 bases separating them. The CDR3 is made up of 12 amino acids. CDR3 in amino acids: CASSMWTGELFF. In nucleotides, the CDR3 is TGTGCCAGTAGTATGTGGACCGGGGAGCTGTTTTTT.

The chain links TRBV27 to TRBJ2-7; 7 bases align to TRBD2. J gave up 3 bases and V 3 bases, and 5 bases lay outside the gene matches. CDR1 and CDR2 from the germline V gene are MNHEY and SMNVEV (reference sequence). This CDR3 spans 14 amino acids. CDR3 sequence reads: CASSFSPGGYEQYF. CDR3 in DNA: TGTGCCAGCAGTTTTTCTCCGGGAGGCTACGAGCAGTACTTC.

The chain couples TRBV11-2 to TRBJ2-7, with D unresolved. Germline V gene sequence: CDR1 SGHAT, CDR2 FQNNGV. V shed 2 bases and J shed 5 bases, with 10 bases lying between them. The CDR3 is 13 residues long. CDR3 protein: CASSLWFGDEQYF. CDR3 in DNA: TGTGCCAGCAGCTTATGGTTCGGCGACGAGCAGTACTTC.

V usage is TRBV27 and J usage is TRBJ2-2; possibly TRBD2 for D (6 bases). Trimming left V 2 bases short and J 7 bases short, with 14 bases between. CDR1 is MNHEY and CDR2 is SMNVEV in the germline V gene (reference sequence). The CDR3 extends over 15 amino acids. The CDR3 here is CASSLVLGGGGELFF. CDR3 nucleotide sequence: TGTGCCAGCAGTTTAGTCCTCGGGGGTGGCGGGGAGCTGTTTTTT.

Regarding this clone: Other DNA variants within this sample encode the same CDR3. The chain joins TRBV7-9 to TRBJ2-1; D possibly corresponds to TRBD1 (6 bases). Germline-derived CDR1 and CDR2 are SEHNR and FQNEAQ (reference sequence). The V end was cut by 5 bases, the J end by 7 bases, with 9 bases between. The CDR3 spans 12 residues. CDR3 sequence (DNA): TGTGCCAGCAGCAGAACAGGGAATGAGCAGTTCTTC. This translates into CASSRTGNEQFF.

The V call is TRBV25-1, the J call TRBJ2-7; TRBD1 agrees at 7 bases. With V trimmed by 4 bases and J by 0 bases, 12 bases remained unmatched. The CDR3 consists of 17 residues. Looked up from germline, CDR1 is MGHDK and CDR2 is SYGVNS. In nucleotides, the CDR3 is TGTGCCAGCAGTGGCTACCGGACAGGAGCAAACTCCTACGAGCAGTACTTC. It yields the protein CASSGYRTGANSYEQYF.

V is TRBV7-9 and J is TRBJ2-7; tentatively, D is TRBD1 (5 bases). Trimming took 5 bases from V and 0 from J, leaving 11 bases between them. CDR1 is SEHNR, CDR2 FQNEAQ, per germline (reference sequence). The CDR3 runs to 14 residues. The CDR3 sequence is CASSPTTASYEQYF. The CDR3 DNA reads TGTGCCAGCAGCCCGACGACAGCCTCCTACGAGCAGTACTTC.

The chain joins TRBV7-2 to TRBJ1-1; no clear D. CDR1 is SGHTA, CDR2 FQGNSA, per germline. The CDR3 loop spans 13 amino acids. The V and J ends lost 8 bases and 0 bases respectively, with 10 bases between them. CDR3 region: CASHPPMNTEAFF. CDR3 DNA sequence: TGTGCCAGCCATCCACCTATGAACACTGAAGCTTTCTTT.

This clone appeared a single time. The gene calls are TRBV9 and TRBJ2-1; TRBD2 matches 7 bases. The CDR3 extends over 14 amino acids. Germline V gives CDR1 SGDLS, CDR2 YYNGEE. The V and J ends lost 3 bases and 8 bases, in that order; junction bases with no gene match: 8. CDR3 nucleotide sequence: TGTGCCAGCAGCGCCGGGGGAGGGGCCTATGAGCAGTTCTTC. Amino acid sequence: CASSAGGGAYEQFF.

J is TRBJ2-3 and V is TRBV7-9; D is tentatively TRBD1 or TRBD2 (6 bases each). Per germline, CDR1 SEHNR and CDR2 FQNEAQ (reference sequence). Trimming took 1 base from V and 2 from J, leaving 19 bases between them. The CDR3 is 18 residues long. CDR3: CASSLEGVAAGITDTQYF. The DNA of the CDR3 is TGTGCCAGCAGCTTAGAGGGGGTTGCGGCGGGGATCACAGATACGCAGTATTTT.

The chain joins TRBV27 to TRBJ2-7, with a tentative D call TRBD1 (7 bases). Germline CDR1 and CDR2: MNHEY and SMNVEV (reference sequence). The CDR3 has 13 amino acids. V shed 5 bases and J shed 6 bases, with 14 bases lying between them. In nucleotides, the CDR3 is TGTGCCAGCAGTCTAAACAGGGGAGGCGAGCAGTACTTC. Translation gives CASSLNRGGEQYF.

For the CDR3, the DNA is TGTGCCAGCAGCTTGGAAGGCGGGAGCTCCTACAATGAGCAGTTCTTC. It specifies CASSLEGGSSYNEQFF. This chain connects TRBV5-5 to TRBJ2-1; 7 bases map to TRBD2. Germline V gives CDR1 SGHKS, CDR2 YYEKEE (reference sequence). The CDR3 covers 16 residues. The ends lost 0 bases at V and 0 bases at J; junction bases unmatched: 3.

CDR3: CAVSGLAGVIFSDTQYF. CDR3 nucleotide sequence: TGTGCCGTATCGGGACTAGCGGGAGTCATATTCTCAGATACGCAGTATTTT. This sequence joins TRBV7-3 and TRBJ2-3, with 14 positions matching TRBD2. This CDR3 is 17 amino acids long. Germline loops: CDR1 SGHTA, CDR2 FQGTGA. V lost 11 bases and J lost 4; bases outside the gene matches: 14.

Here the CDR3 reads CASSLGLAAEQYF. The CDR3 DNA sequence: TGTGCCAGCAGTTTAGGACTAGCCGCCGAGCAGTACTTC. The gene calls are TRBV27 and TRBJ2-7; 8 bases fit TRBD2. The CDR3 has 13 residues. Germline CDR1 reads MNHEY; CDR2 reads SMNVEV (reference sequence). Trimming took 2 bases from V and 6 from J; bases not matched to a gene: 3.

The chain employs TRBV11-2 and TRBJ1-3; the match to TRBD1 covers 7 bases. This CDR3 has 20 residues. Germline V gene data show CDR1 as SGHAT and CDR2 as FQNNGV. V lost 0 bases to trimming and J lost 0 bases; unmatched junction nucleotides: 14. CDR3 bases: TGTGCCAGCAGCTTAGAAACAGGGGAAACGAAATTGGGCTCTGGAAACACCATATATTTT. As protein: CASSLETGETKLGSGNTIYF.

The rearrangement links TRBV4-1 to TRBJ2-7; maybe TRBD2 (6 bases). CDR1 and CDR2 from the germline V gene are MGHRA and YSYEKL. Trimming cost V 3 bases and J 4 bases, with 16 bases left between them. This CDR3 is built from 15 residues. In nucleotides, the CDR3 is TGCGCCAGCAGCCAGGCCCTAGGGGAGGTTTACGAGCAGTACTTC. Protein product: CASSQALGEVYEQYF.

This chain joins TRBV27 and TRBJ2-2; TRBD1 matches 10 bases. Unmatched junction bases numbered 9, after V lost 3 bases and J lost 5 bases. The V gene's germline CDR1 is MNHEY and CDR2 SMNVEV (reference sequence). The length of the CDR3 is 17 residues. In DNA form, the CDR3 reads TGTGCCAGCAGTTTTCTCTGGACAGGGGGAAGGACCGGGGAGCTGTTTTTT. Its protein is CASSFLWTGGRTGELFF.

CDR3 in DNA: TGTGCCAGCAGCCTTACCGGGACCCGCACTGAAGCTTTCTTT. Its protein is CASSLTGTRTEAFF. The gene calls are TRBV5-4 and TRBJ1-1; D perhaps matches TRBD1 (5 bases). Trimming cost V 4 bases and J 4 bases, with 14 bases left between them. Germline-derived CDR1 and CDR2 are SGHNT and YYREEE (reference sequence). The CDR3 extends over 14 amino acids.

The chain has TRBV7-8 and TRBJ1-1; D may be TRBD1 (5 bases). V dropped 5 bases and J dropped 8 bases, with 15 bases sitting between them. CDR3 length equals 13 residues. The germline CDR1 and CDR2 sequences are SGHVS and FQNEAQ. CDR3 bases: TGTGCCAGCAGCATGGACCGGCGGGGGGAAGCTTTCTTT. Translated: CASSMDRRGEAFF.

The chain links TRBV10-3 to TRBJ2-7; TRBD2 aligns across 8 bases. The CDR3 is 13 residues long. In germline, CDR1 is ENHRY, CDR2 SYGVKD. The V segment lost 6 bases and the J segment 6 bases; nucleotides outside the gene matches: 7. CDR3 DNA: TGTGCCATCAGCGCCGGGGGGGGGAGCGAGCAGTACTTC. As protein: CAISAGGGSEQYF.

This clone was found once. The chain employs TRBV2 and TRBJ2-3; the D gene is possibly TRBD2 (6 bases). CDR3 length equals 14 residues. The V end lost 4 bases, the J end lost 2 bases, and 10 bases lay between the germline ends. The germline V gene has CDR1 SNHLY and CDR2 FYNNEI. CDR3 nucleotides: TGTGCCAGCAGTGGCGGGATGCCCACAGATACGCAGTATTTT. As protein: CASSGGMPTDTQYF.

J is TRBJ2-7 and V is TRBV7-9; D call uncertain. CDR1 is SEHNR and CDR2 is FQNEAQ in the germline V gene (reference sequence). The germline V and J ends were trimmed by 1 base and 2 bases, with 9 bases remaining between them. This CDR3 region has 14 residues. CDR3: CASSLDISTYEQYF. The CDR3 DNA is TGTGCCAGCAGCTTAGACATCTCGACCTACGAGCAGTACTTC.

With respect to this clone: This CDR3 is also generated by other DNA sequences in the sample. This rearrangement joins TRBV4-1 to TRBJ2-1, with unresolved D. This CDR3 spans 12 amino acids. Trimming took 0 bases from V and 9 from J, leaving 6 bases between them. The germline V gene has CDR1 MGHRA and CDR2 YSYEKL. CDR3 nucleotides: TGCGCCAGCAGCCAAGATAGGACTGAGCAGTTCTTC. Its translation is CASSQDRTEQFF.

DNA of the CDR3: TGTGCCAGCAGCATAGACGTGCCGGCGAGGAGGGAGCTGTTTTTT. This encodes CASSIDVPARRELFF. The V call is TRBV7-9, the J call TRBJ2-2, with no clear D. CDR3 length: 15 amino acids. Germline lookup yields CDR1 SEHNR and CDR2 FQNEAQ (reference sequence). V was trimmed by 5 bases and J by 9 bases, leaving 19 bases between them.

The DNA for the CDR3 is TGTGCCAGCATCCCGCCGAAACATACGCAGTATTTT. It codes for CASIPPKHTQYF. The chain joins TRBV21-1 to TRBJ2-3. TRBV21-1 is termed a pseudogene. The CDR3 sequence is 12 residues long.

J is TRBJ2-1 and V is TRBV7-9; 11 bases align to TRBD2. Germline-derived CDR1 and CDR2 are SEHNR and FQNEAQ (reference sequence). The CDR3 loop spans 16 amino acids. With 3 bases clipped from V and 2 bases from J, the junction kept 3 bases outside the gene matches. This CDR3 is CASSFHSGRAYNEQFF. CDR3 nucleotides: TGTGCCAGCAGCTTCCATAGCGGGAGGGCCTACAATGAGCAGTTCTTC. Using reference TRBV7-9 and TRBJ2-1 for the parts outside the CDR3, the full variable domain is DTGVSQNPRHKITKRGQNVTFRCDPISEHNRLYWYRQTLGQGPEFLTYFQNEAQLEKSRLLSDRFSAERPKGSFSTLEIQRTEQGDSAMYLCASSFHSGRAYNEQFFGPGTRLTVL.